This T cell receptor beta chain was documented in a study of Tregs in tolerant kidney transplant recipients (dated by TCRdb to the late 2010s). Turning to the overall study: Before combined kidney and bone marrow transplantation, this study identified donor-specific regulatory T cells using TCRbeta sequencing and then followed those same cells after transplant. TCRbeta repertoire sequencing was used in a few healthy controls to compare several ways of expanding Tregs specific for an allogeneic donor. Paper-wide results and their limitations: The study was limited by small patient numbers, and the findings need validation in larger populations and under other immunosuppression protocols. Although technical replication error seemed to be minimal, the question of biological reproducibility was not addressed directly. Expanding Tregs with activated donor B cells appeared to identify the most biologically relevant and donor-specific TCRbeta repertoire.

Unstimulated Tregs (CD4+CD25+CD127-), CD4+ non-Tregs (CD4+CD25-), CD4 and CD8 cells were FACS-sorted from thawed PBMCs. Healthy control blood came either as purchased buffy coats or from healthy volunteers. Healthy control blood was processed by Ficoll density gradient to PBMCs and cryopreserved; patient PBMCs were collected before and after transplant. For TCRbeta CDR3 sequencing, genomic DNA was extracted from sorted cells using the QIAGEN DNeasy Blood and Tissue Kit. High-throughput TCRbeta CDR3 sequencing, including PCR amplification with bias correction and internal controls, was performed commercially through immunoSEQ. The paper's processing steps were these. Unique productive TCRbeta sequences were defined by CDR3 nucleotide sequence where primers matched, otherwise by CDR3 amino acid sequence with Vbeta and Jbeta genes. As a correction for sorting error, sequences shared between sorted populations at a frequency ratio of 2:1 or less were discarded, and the remaining shared sequences were assigned to the higher population. Sequences were defined as donor-reactive when expanded at least 5-fold in CFSE-low cells versus unstimulated cells and present at a frequency of at least 0.01% in CFSE-low cells. Repertoire divergence was quantified by Jensen-Shannon divergence using the top 100 TCRbeta sequences ranked by frequency. When a sample had multiple sequencing runs, each run was corrected for sorting error separately and the runs were then pooled. TCRdb stores this immuneACCESS table with in-frame sequences only. Part of the clones is absent; in the studies checked, under half of the shortfall reflects unresolved V genes, and no reason is known for the rest. D and trimming were read from the DNA, whereas the V and J calls and clone size are those reported in that table. This sample is represented by tens of thousands of clones; 80% to 85% of them were singletons. About 4.7% of the sample is held by the ten biggest clonotypes.

Worth noting for this clone: What antigen it recognizes has not been identified. No quality values exist for individual bases; no much larger clone is one base distant.

V and J are truncated by 5 bases and 8 bases respectively, leaving an intervening sequence of 12 bases. Including cysteine and phenylalanine, the CDR3 has 13 amino acids. Just the 39-base CDR3 DNA is kept, in frame starting at base 1. Reading the germline V gene (reference sequence) gives CDR1 SSHAT and CDR2 FNYEAQ. The sample comprised CD4+ T cells from blood. The chain uses TRBV7-7 and TRBJ2-2; the D gene is possibly TRBD1 or TRBD2, with 5 bases matching each. The clonotype originates from a human donor in good health. The CDR3 region has the sequence CASSPGRGGELFF. DNA sequence: TGTGCCAGCAGCCCAGGGAGAGGTGGGGAGCTGTTTTTT.